This is a list of T cell receptor beta chains from one sample in a study of OX40 agonist ivuxolimab in advanced cancers. Profiled with immunoSEQ multiplex PCR; TCRdb holds only in-frame clones, not every one. This sample has 90,000 to 100,000 clones, with 90% to 96% found just once. Material: CD4+ or CD8+ T cells sorted from blood, obtained in a trial of the OX40 agonist ivuxolimab. The receptors shown here come from an adult with an advanced solid tumor such as melanoma, head and neck, liver or kidney cancer. CDR3s include the opening cysteine and the closing phenylalanine or tryptophan. The D gene is left open where the match is weak. A clone size is listed for some rows: how often the clone was seen (once, few, many), or a class if it is expanded.

V gene	D gene	clone size	J gene	CDR3 protein	CDR3 DNA
TRBV5-1	.	.	TRBJ2-7	CASSSSYEQYF	TGCGCCAGCAGCTCCAGCTACGAGCAGTACTTC
TRBV28	.	.	TRBJ2-5	CASSLSGDGEETQYF	TGTGCCAGCAGTTTATCGGGGGACGGGGAAGAGACCCAGTACTTC
TRBV19	.	.	TRBJ2-7	CASSIGLSNEQYF	TGTGCCAGTAGTATAGGTCTTTCCAACGAGCAGTACTTC
TRBV27	TRBD1	.	TRBJ2-7	CASSSRTGNEQYF	TGTGCCAGCAGTTCCCGGACAGGGAACGAGCAGTACTTC
TRBV28	.	.	TRBJ2-5	CASSLTSDRGQETQYF	TGTGCCAGCAGTTTAACCAGCGACCGGGGCCAAGAGACCCAGTACTTC
TRBV28	.	.	TRBJ2-3	CASSLVERSTDTQYF	TGTGCCAGCAGTTTAGTGGAGCGGAGCACAGATACGCAGTATTTT
TRBV7-6	.	.	TRBJ1-2	CASSLEAGGENTF	TGTGCCAGCAGCTTAGAGGCAGGAGGAGAGAACACCTTC
TRBV30	.	.	TRBJ1-1	CAWSQEVGTEAFF	TGTGCCTGGAGTCAGGAAGTAGGAACTGAAGCTTTCTTT
TRBV29-1	TRBD1	.	TRBJ1-2	CSVGVGAGGADYGYTF	TGCAGCGTTGGGGTTGGAGCAGGGGGAGCAGACTATGGCTACACCTTC
TRBV6-5	.	.	TRBJ2-1	CASSPQGGNNEQFF	TGTGCCAGCAGCCCCCAGGGCGGTAACAATGAGCAGTTCTTC
TRBV7-9	.	.	TRBJ2-7	CASSPDSLYEQYF	TGTGCCAGCAGTCCCGACAGCCTCTACGAGCAGTACTTC
TRBV7-8	.	.	TRBJ2-7	CASSLVADYEQYF	TGTGCCAGCAGCTTAGTGGCAGACTACGAGCAGTACTTC
TRBV2	TRBD1	.	TRBJ2-7	CASRGDRGFPYEQYF	TGTGCCAGCAGAGGGGACAGGGGGTTCCCCTACGAGCAGTACTTC
TRBV6-5	.	.	TRBJ2-1	CASSILTGHEQFF	TGTGCCAGCAGTATTCTAACAGGGCACGAGCAGTTCTTC
TRBV4-1	TRBD2	.	TRBJ2-1	CASSLVRTGTSNEQFF	TGCGCCAGCAGCCTCGTTCGGACCGGGACTAGCAATGAGCAGTTCTTC
TRBV6-5	.	.	TRBJ1-1	CASTSGLLDTEAFF	TGTGCCAGCACGTCCGGCTTACTGGACACTGAAGCTTTCTTT
TRBV11-3	.	.	TRBJ2-7	CASSLRGTGDYEQYF	TGTGCCAGCAGCCTAAGGGGGACGGGGGACTACGAGCAGTACTTC
TRBV7-9	TRBD1	.	TRBJ2-5	CASSLLTGGGETQYF	TGTGCCAGCAGCTTATTGACAGGGGGTGGAGAGACCCAGTACTTC
TRBV7-8	TRBD1	.	TRBJ1-2	CASSTVGTGLSYGYTF	TGTGCCAGCAGCACCGTAGGGACAGGGTTGAGCTATGGCTACACCTTC
TRBV5-6	TRBD1	.	TRBJ2-1	CASSLQLTGGWDEQFF	TGTGCCAGCAGCTTGCAATTAACAGGGGGCTGGGATGAGCAGTTCTTC
TRBV15	TRBD1	.	TRBJ2-7	CATSRPGTGVSEQYF	TGTGCCACCAGCAGACCCGGGACAGGGGTGTCCGAGCAGTACTTC
TRBV2	.	.	TRBJ2-1	CARIERWHEQFF	TGTGCCAGGATCGAAAGGTGGCATGAGCAGTTCTTC
TRBV7-9	.	.	TRBJ2-3	CASSPPGRSTDTQYF	TGTGCCAGCAGCCCACCGGGACGGAGCACAGATACGCAGTATTTT
TRBV7-9	.	.	TRBJ1-2	CASSLLGQRVYGYTF	TGTGCCAGCAGCTTATTAGGACAGCGGGTCTATGGCTACACCTTC
TRBV25-1	TRBD1	.	TRBJ2-5	CASRQTGGETQYF	TGTGCCAGCAGACAGACAGGGGGAGAGACCCAGTACTTC
TRBV14	.	.	TRBJ2-7	CASSQGLQRTYEQYF	TGTGCCAGCAGCCAAGGTCTACAGCGAACCTACGAGCAGTACTTC
TRBV27	TRBD1	.	TRBJ2-7	CASSPHEGQAAEQYF	TGTGCCAGCAGTCCGCACGAGGGACAGGCGGCGGAGCAGTACTTC
TRBV27	TRBD1	.	TRBJ2-5	CASSLGQGLQETQYF	TGTGCCAGCAGTTTAGGACAGGGGCTTCAAGAGACCCAGTACTTC
TRBV27	.	.	TRBJ1-1	CASSRTGTQAFF	TGTGCCAGCAGCCGGACCGGGACACAAGCTTTCTTT
TRBV11-3	.	.	TRBJ2-4	CASSLGRGEAKNIQYF	TGTGCCAGCAGCTTGGGTCGAGGGGAGGCCAAAAACATTCAGTACTTC
TRBV11-2	.	.	TRBJ2-7	CASSLAGLPSYEQYF	TGTGCCAGCAGCTTGGCGGGACTCCCCTCCTACGAGCAGTACTTC
TRBV19	.	.	TRBJ1-2	CASSALYRDSLLNYGYTF	TGTGCCAGTAGTGCACTCTACCGAGACAGTCTTCTTAACTATGGCTACACCTTC
TRBV27	.	.	TRBJ1-2	CASSLSGQGYGYTF	TGTGCCAGCAGTTTATCGGGGCAGGGGTATGGCTACACCTTC
TRBV27	.	once	TRBJ2-7	CASSWQGTVTYEQYF	TGTGCCAGCAGCTGGCAGGGTACTGTTACCTACGAGCAGTACTTC
TRBV7-9	.	.	TRBJ1-5	CASSLTSNQPQHF	TGTGCCAGCAGCTTAACTTCCAATCAGCCCCAGCATTTT
TRBV15	TRBD2	.	TRBJ2-5	CATSTRGGPETQYF	TGTGCCACCAGCACCCGCGGGGGGCCAGAGACCCAGTACTTC
TRBV27	.	.	TRBJ2-5	CVSSLEDQETQYF	TGTGTCAGCAGTTTGGAAGATCAAGAGACCCAGTACTTC